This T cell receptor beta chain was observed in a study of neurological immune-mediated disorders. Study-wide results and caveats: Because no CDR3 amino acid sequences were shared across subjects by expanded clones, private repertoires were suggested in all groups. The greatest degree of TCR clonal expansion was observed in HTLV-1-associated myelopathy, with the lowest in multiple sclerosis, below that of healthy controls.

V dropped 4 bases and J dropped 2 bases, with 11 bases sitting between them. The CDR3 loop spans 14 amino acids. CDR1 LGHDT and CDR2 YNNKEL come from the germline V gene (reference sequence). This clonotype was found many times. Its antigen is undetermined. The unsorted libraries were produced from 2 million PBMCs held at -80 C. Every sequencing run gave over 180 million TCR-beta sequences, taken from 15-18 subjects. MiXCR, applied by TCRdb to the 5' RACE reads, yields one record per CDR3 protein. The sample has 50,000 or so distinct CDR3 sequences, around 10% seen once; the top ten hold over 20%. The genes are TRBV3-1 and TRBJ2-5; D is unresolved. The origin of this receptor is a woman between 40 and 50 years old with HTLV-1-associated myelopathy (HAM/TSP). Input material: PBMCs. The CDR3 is CASSLRLGQETQYF. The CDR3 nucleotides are TGTGCCAGCAGCCTTAGATTGGGACAAGAGACCCAGTACTTC.